A selection of T cell receptor beta chains follows, all from one sample in a study of blood T cell repertoires in COVID-19. Assay used: immunoSEQ multiplex PCR; TCRdb lists only in-frame clones, some missing. The table has more than 200,000 clones, roughly 83% seen once; the top ten hold around 26%. The sample comprised peripheral blood. The receptor set was obtained from a man in his forties with acute or convalescent COVID-19. CDR3s include the opening cysteine and the closing phenylalanine or tryptophan. The D gene is left open where the match is weak. Clone sizes are given selectively: once, few, many, or a class where the clone is expanded.

v_call	j_call	d_call	clone_size	cdr3_nt	cdr3_aa
TRBV5-1	TRBJ1-4	.	.	TGCGCCAGCAGCCACGGGAGGGGGGCTGGTGAAAAACTGTTTTTT	CASSHGRGAGEKLFF
TRBV6-5	TRBJ2-7	.	.	TGTGCCAGCACTACCGCGGGCAGGACCTACGAGCAGTACTTC	CASTTAGRTYEQYF
TRBV6-1	TRBJ1-2	.	.	TGTGCCAGCAGTGAATCGGGGAACTGGCCTGGCTACACCTTC	CASSESGNWPGYTF
TRBV10-3	TRBJ1-6	TRBD1	.	TGTGCCATCAGCGAGGGGGGGACAGAGAATTCACCCCTCCACTTT	CAISEGGTENSPLHF
TRBV15	TRBJ2-6	TRBD1	.	TGTGCCACCAGCACACAGGGGGGTTCTGGGGCCAACGTCCTGACTTTC	CATSTQGGSGANVLTF
TRBV5-6	TRBJ1-6	TRBD1	few	TGTGCCAGCAGCTTGACAGGGGGCTATAATTCACCCCTCCACTTT	CASSLTGGYNSPLHF
TRBV3-1/TRBV3-2	TRBJ2-2	TRBD1	once	TGTGCCAGCAGCCAAGGGACAGGGACTACCGGGGAGCTGTTTTTT	CASSQGTGTTGELFF
TRBV7-9	TRBJ1-1	TRBD1	few	TGTGCCAGCAGCTTATACAGGGGGCAGGGCACTGAAGCTTTCTTT	CASSLYRGQGTEAFF
TRBV3-1/TRBV3-2	TRBJ2-2	TRBD2	.	TGTGCCAGCAGACTCATAGCGGGAGGGACCGGGGAGCTGTTTTTT	CASRLIAGGTGELFF
TRBV6-1	TRBJ1-1	.	.	TGTGCCAGCAGTGAATGGACTGGAAATGAAGCTTTCTTT	CASSEWTGNEAFF
TRBV7-9	TRBJ2-5	.	.	TGTGCCAGCAGAACAGGGACATCCCAAGAGACCCAGTACTTC	CASRTGTSQETQYF
TRBV19	TRBJ1-2	TRBD1	.	TGTGCCAGTTCAAACTGGGACAGAGAAAGCTACACCTTC	CASSNWDRESYTF
TRBV5-1	TRBJ2-1	TRBD2	.	TGCGCCAGCAGCTCTAGCGGGAGGTTCGACAATGAGCAGTTCTTC	CASSSSGRFDNEQFF
TRBV4-2	TRBJ2-7	TRBD2	.	TGTGCCAGCAGCCAAGATCGGGGGGGAGACACCTACGAGCAGTACTTC	CASSQDRGGDTYEQYF
TRBV6-2/TRBV6-3	TRBJ1-1	.	.	TGTGCCAGCACCCCCCAGGGGTTAAAAACTGAAGCTTTCTTT	CASTPQGLKTEAFF
TRBV7-6	TRBJ1-1	.	.	TGTGCCAGCAGCTTAGGAGTGGGAGACACTGAAGCTTTCTTT	CASSLGVGDTEAFF
TRBV7-2	TRBJ2-1	.	.	TGTGCCAGCAGCCAAGCCCGGAGCTCCTACAATGAGCAGTTCTTC	CASSQARSSYNEQFF
TRBV3-1/TRBV3-2	TRBJ2-1	TRBD2	.	TGTGCCAGCAGCCCCTATAGTAGCGGGATAATCAATGAGCAGTTCTTC	CASSPYSSGIINEQFF
TRBV25-1	TRBJ2-3	TRBD2	once	TGTGCCAGCAGTGACTTAGCGGGAGTATCTGGCACAGATACGCAGTATTTT	CASSDLAGVSGTDTQYF
TRBV6-5	TRBJ2-4	.	.	TGTGCCAGCAGCAAAACCCTGGACAGAAAAAACATTCAGTACTTC	CASSKTLDRKNIQYF
TRBV7-9	TRBJ2-7	TRBD1	few	TGTGCCAGCAGTCCCGAGGGGGCCGGAGACTCCTACGAGCAGTACTTC	CASSPEGAGDSYEQYF
TRBV12-3/TRBV12-4	TRBJ2-7	.	.	TGTGCCAGCAGCTCAGTTGGCTCCTACGAGCAGTACTTC	CASSSVGSYEQYF
TRBV19	TRBJ1-1	.	.	TGTGCCAGTAGTAGTAGTGAGGGGGAGCGGGCTTTCTTT	CASSSSEGERAFF
TRBV7-3	TRBJ1-5	.	.	TGTGCCAGCAGCTCTACGACAACTCTCTATAGCAATCAGCCCCAGCATTTT	CASSSTTTLYSNQPQHF
TRBV6-5	TRBJ1-2	.	.	TGTGCCAGCAGTCTTTACAGCGGGGACTATGGCTACACCTTC	CASSLYSGDYGYTF
TRBV7-3	TRBJ2-7	TRBD1	.	TGTGCCAGCAGCGCCCACGGACAGGGTTACGAGCAGTACTTC	CASSAHGQGYEQYF
TRBV6-5	TRBJ2-7	TRBD2	.	TGTGCCAGCAGCCGGGGACTAGCGGCCTCCTACGAGCAGTACTTC	CASSRGLAASYEQYF
TRBV18	TRBJ1-1	.	.	TGTGCCAGCTCTCCGATAGGCTCGGCAGGCGAAGCTTTCTTT	CASSPIGSAGEAFF
TRBV5-4	TRBJ2-1	TRBD1	.	TGTGCCAGCAGCGGGAGCCGGGACAGGGGGTTGAATGAGCAGTTCTTC	CASSGSRDRGLNEQFF
TRBV15	TRBJ2-5	.	.	TGTGCCACCAGCAGAGATAGACAGGCAGCAGAGGAGACCCAGTACTTC	CATSRDRQAAEETQYF
TRBV7-8	TRBJ1-4	.	few	TGTGCCAGCAGCCGGACCGGGACAAGTGAAAAACTGTTTTTT	CASSRTGTSEKLFF
TRBV2	TRBJ1-5	.	few	TGTGCCAGCAGTGGAGGGTCATCGAGACAGCCCCAGCATTTT	CASSGGSSRQPQHF
TRBV30	TRBJ1-6	TRBD1	.	TGTGCCTGGAGCCCCACCATTGGGACAGCTTATAATTCACCCCTCCACTTT	CAWSPTIGTAYNSPLHF
TRBV5-4	TRBJ1-2	.	.	TGTGCCAGCAGTCCCAACAGGGAAGGCTACACCTTC	CASSPNREGYTF
TRBV27	TRBJ1-4	.	.	TGTGCCAGCAGTACTACCCGACGTGAAAAACTGTTTTTT	CASSTTRREKLFF
TRBV21-1	TRBJ1-2	.	.	TGTGCCAGCAGCATTCTAGTCCCAGGGGATGATGGCTACACCTTC	CASSILVPGDDGYTF
TRBV5-1	TRBJ2-1	TRBD1	.	TGCGCCAGCAGCCCTGGACAGGGAAACTACAATGAGCAGTTCTTC	CASSPGQGNYNEQFF
TRBV5-4	TRBJ2-7	TRBD1	.	TGTGCCGGAAGGAACTGGGGACAGGGACGATACGAGCAGTACTTC	CAGRNWGQGRYEQYF
TRBV2	TRBJ1-1	.	.	TGTGCCTCAACCCGTAACGCGGGCGACACTGAAGCTTTCTTT	CASTRNAGDTEAFF
TRBV3-1/TRBV3-2	TRBJ2-5	.	.	TGTGCCAGCAGCTCTTTGTCAGAGACCCAGTACTTC	CASSSLSETQYF
TRBV13	TRBJ2-1	TRBD2	once	TGTGCCAGCAGCTTAGTAACTAGCGGGAGTCTGAATGAGCAGTTCTTC	CASSLVTSGSLNEQFF
TRBV7-2	TRBJ2-7	.	.	TGTGCCAGCAGCCCCGAGGGCTACTACGAGCAGTACTTC	CASSPEGYYEQYF